The T cell receptor beta chain described here comes from a study of T cell responses to AZD1222 COVID-19 vaccine. Study conclusions and caveats: Samples come after the peak T cell response, not at day 14.

Clones were read by immunoSEQ multiplex PCR, and TCRdb kept only the in-frame ones, dropping some. The sample consists of 150,000 or so clones, 90% of them appearing once. The count of this clone is one. Its antigen is currently unknown. The material sequenced was peripheral blood, taken on day 0 of AZD1222 vaccination. The sequence was obtained from an adult in good health.

CDR3: CASSPSEKLFF. The CDR3, as DNA: TGTGCCAGCAGCCCTAGTGAAAAACTGTTTTTT. V and J are TRBV11-2 and TRBJ1-4; D call uncertain. Germline CDR1 and CDR2: SGHAT and FQNNGV. This CDR3 is built from 11 residues. V was shortened by 5 bases and J by 7 bases, with 5 bases between the two germline ends.